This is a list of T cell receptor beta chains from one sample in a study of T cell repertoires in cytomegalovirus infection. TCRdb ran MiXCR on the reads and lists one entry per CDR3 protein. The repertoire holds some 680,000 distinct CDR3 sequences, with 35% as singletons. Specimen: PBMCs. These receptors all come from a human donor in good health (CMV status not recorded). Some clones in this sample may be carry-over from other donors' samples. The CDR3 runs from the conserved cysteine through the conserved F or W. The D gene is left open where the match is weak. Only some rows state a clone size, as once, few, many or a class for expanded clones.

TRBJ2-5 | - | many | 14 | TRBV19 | TGTGCCAGTAGTATCGCTGTCGCCTCGGAGACCCAGTACTTC | CASSIAVASETQYF
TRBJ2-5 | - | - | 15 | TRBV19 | TGTGCCAGTACCAATCTTATGGGACCCCAAGAGACCCAGTACTTC | CASTNLMGPQETQYF
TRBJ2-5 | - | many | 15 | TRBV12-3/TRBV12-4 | TGTGCCAGCAGGGAATCGACAGGTCCTCAAGAGACCCAGTACTTC | CASRESTGPQETQYF
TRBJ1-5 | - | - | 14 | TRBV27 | TGTGCCAGCAGTTTAGAAGGCCTTAATCAGCCCCAGCATTTT | CASSLEGLNQPQHF
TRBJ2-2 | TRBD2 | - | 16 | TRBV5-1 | TGCGCCAGCAGCGTCGCTAGCGGGAGCAACACCGGGGAGCTGTTTTTT | CASSVASGSNTGELFF
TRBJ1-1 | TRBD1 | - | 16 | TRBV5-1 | TGCGCCACCCAGACCGGGACAGGGGGCATGTTCGATGAAGCTTTCTTT | CATQTGTGGMFDEAFF
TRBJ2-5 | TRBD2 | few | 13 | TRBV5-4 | TGTGCCAGCAGCCGGGAGGCCCAAGAGACCCAGTACTTC | CASSREAQETQYF
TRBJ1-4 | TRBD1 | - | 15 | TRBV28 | TGTGCCAGCAGTTTTTCCGGACAGGGGTATGAAAAACTGTTTTTT | CASSFSGQGYEKLFF
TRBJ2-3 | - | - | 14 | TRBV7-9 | TGTGCCAGCAGCTTAGGTGACACCCCAGATACGCAGTATTTT | CASSLGDTPDTQYF
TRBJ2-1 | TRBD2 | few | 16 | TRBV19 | TGTGCCACCTCCAGACCAGCGGGAGAGTTCTACAATGAGCAGTTCTTC | CATSRPAGEFYNEQFF
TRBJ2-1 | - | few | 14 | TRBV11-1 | TGTGCCAGCAGCCCCCCGGACAAATACAATGAGCAGTTCTTC | CASSPPDKYNEQFF
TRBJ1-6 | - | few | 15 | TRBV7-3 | TGTGCCAGCAGCATCCGGGGAGGTAGTAATTCACCCCTCCACTTT | CASSIRGGSNSPLHF
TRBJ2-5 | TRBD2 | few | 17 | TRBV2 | TGTGCCAGCGTAGGGGGATTAGCGGGAGGACGCGAAGAGACCCAGTACTTC | CASVGGLAGGREETQYF
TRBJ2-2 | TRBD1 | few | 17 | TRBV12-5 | TGTGCTAGTGGTTTGGTACTAGGACAGGGTGCCCCCGGGGAGCTGTTTTTT | CASGLVLGQGAPGELFF
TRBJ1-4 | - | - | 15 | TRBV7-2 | TGTGCCAGCAGGTCGAGGGGTCCCACTAATGAAAAACTGTTTTTT | CASRSRGPTNEKLFF
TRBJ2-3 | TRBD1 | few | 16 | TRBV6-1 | TGTGCCAGCAGTAGACAGGGGGTATCTAGCACAGATACGCAGTATTTT | CASSRQGVSSTDTQYF
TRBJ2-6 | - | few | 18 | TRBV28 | TGTGCCAGCAGCAGGGGGGGAATGCCGTTCTCTGGGGCCAACGTCCTGACTTTC | CASSRGGMPFSGANVLTF